This passage covers 14 T cell receptor beta chains from one sample sequenced in a study of T cells after yellow fever vaccination. TCRdb reprocessed the 5' RACE reads via MiXCR and lists one record per CDR3 protein. Here the sample spans 360,000 or so distinct CDR3 sequences, around 10% being singletons. Sequenced here: PBMCs, sampled on the day of the first yellow fever vaccination. These TCRs come from a man aged 18 to 29 who received the YFV17D yellow fever vaccine.

This clonotype was detected ten times or more. This CDR3 is CASSQGVDEQFF. The CDR3 nucleotides read TGTGCCAGCAGCCAAGGTGTTGATGAGCAGTTCTTC. This chain joins TRBV3-1 and TRBJ2-1; no firm D call. CDR3 length: 12 residues. In germline, CDR1 is LGHDT, CDR2 YNNKEL (reference sequence). Trimming cost V 1 base and J 8 bases, with 6 bases left between them.

This chain joins TRBV10-3 and TRBJ2-6, with a weak D call TRBD2 (6 bases). The CDR3 consists of 15 residues. CDR1 is ENHRY, CDR2 SYGVKD, per germline. V lost 0 bases and J 7 bases, leaving 10 bases between the germline ends. CDR3 sequence: CAISESGRLANVLTF. The CDR3 bases are TGTGCCATCAGTGAGTCGGGGAGGTTAGCCAACGTCCTGACTTTC.

The gene calls are TRBV7-6 and TRBJ1-5; D call uncertain. There are 13 residues in the CDR3. The V end lost 3 bases, the J end lost 5 bases, and 8 bases lay between the germline ends. Germline values: CDR1 SGHVS, CDR2 FNYEAQ. The CDR3 loop is CASSFSRDQPQHF. CDR3 in DNA: TGTGCCAGCAGCTTTTCGAGAGATCAGCCCCAGCATTTT.

This clonotype was seen more than once but under ten times. The CDR3 bases are TGCGCCAGCGCCAGGGGGCCTAACACAGATACGCAGTATTTT. It specifies CASARGPNTDTQYF. The rearrangement links TRBV4-1 to TRBJ2-3; 8 bases are shared with TRBD1. The V gene's germline CDR1 is MGHRA and CDR2 YSYEKL. V gave up 8 bases and J gave up 2 bases; unmatched junction bases: 6. The CDR3 is 14 residues long.

The chain carries TRBV4-2 and TRBJ2-2, with 11 bases lining up with TRBD2. The CDR3 extends over 16 amino acids. V trimming: 4 bases; J trimming: 5 bases; junction bases outside the gene matches: 6. From germline, CDR1 is LGHNA and CDR2 YNFKEQ. The CDR3 here is CASSRIAGGRTGELFF. The CDR3 DNA reads as TGTGCCAGCAGCCGCATAGCGGGGGGGCGAACCGGGGAGCTGTTTTTT.

V is TRBV3-1 and J is TRBJ2-5; 9 nucleotides line up with TRBD1. The V gene's germline CDR1 is LGHDT and CDR2 YNNKEL (reference sequence). After removal of 5 bases from V and 3 bases from J, the junction contained 10 bases not matched to a gene. This CDR3 spans 16 amino acids. CDR3 DNA sequence: TGTGCCAGCAGCTCGCGAGGACAGGGGTACGAAGAGACCCAGTACTTC. Amino acid sequence: CASSSRGQGYEETQYF.

J is TRBJ2-7 and V is TRBV5-6; 12 bases align to TRBD1. This CDR3 is built from 15 residues. J was trimmed by 6 bases and V by 4 bases; bases with no gene match: 8. From germline, CDR1 is SGHDT and CDR2 YYEEEE. Written as DNA, the CDR3 is TGTGCCAGCAGCCTCTGGGACAGGGGGCTTGGCGAGCAGTACGTC. As protein: CASSLWDRGLGEQYV.

This chain uses TRBV3-1 with TRBJ2-1; 12 bases map to TRBD2. The CDR3 loop spans 15 amino acids. Trimming took 4 bases from V and 7 from J; bases not matched to a gene: 5. Looked up from germline, CDR1 is LGHDT and CDR2 is YNNKEL (reference sequence). In nucleotides, the CDR3 is TGTGCCAGCAGCCTACTAGCGGGGGGACGGAATGAGCAGTTCTTC. It encodes CASSLLAGGRNEQFF.

This clonotype was seen a handful of times. V usage is TRBV12-3 or TRBV12-4 and J usage is TRBJ1-2; D remains unclear. Trimming removed 7 bases from V and 8 bases from J, with 17 bases in between. The CDR3 sequence is 13 residues long. CDR3: CASTPGGPRGYTF. In nucleotides, the CDR3 is TGTGCCAGCACTCCGGGAGGACCGAGGGGCTACACCTTC.

Here the CDR3 reads CASSLVVAGTDTQYF. The CDR3 nucleotides are TGCGCCAGCAGCTTGGTTGTAGCGGGGACAGATACGCAGTATTTT. This rearrangement joins TRBV5-1 to TRBJ2-3; the match to TRBD2 covers 8 bases. The CDR3 runs to 15 residues. Germline V gene lookup returns CDR1 SGHRS and CDR2 YFSETQ. With 0 bases clipped from V and 3 bases from J, the junction kept 3 bases outside the gene matches.

This rearrangement joins TRBV7-9 to TRBJ1-6; maybe TRBD1 (6 bases). Deletions cut 0 bases from V and 7 bases from J, with 10 bases between. The CDR3 runs 15 residues. Germline CDR1 is SEHNR and CDR2 is FQNEAQ (reference sequence). CDR3 nucleotide sequence: TGTGCCAGCAGCTTAGCCGGGACACCAAATTCACCCCTCCACTTT. The encoded protein is CASSLAGTPNSPLHF. The entire variable domain, with the rest obtained from reference TRBV7-9 and TRBJ1-6, is as follows: DTGVSQNPRHKITKRGQNVTFRCDPISEHNRLYWYRQTLGQGPEFLTYFQNEAQLEKSRLLSDRFSAERPKGSFSTLEIQRTEQGDSAMYLCASSLAGTPNSPLHFGNGTRLTVT.

Many counts were recorded for this clonotype. The V and J genes are TRBV6-5 and TRBJ2-5; perhaps TRBD1 as D (7 bases). The CDR3 is 16 amino acids. Germline assignment: CDR1 MNHEY and CDR2 SVGAGI. The germline V and J ends were trimmed by 2 bases and 4 bases, with 17 bases remaining between them. CDR3 coding DNA: TGTGCCAGCAGTTACCGGTGGAGGGGGCTTGGAGAGACCCAGTACTTC. Translating it yields CASSYRWRGLGETQYF.

The chain recombines TRBV5-1 with TRBJ1-2; 7 bases agree with TRBD1. CDR3 length equals 17 residues. With V trimmed by 2 bases and J by 2 bases, 12 bases remained unmatched. The germline CDR1 and CDR2 sequences are SGHRS and YFSETQ. For the CDR3, the DNA is TGCGCCAGCAGCTTCCAACTACCGGGACAGAGAAACTATGGCTACACCTTC. This gives the protein CASSFQLPGQRNYGYTF.

This clonotype was seen only a few times. This chain uses TRBV4-1 with TRBJ1-3; D is uncertain. The CDR3 has 16 residues. Germline CDR1 reads MGHRA; CDR2 reads YSYEKL. Trimming removed 0 bases at V and 0 bases at J, with 9 bases between. CDR3 sequence: CASSQEGWSSGNTIYF. DNA for the CDR3: TGCGCCAGCAGCCAAGAGGGTTGGAGCTCTGGAAACACCATATATTTT.